Sequencing of this T cell receptor (beta chain) was carried out in a study of control samples from healthy donors and cancer patients. Germline V CDR1 and CDR2: SGHVS, FQNEAQ. V lost 2 bases and J 1 base, leaving 9 bases between the germline ends. The CDR3 has 15 residues. The sample holds a few counts of this clone. Only in-frame clones appear in the TCRdb table, and some are missing; sequencing was by immunoSEQ multiplex PCR. The sample records 100,000 to 150,000 clones, about 92% being singletons. This clonotype originated in a woman aged 45-65 years in good health. The rearrangement joins TRBV7-8 to TRBJ2-1; D may be TRBD1 (5 bases). Sequences were obtained from blood. The CDR3: CASSLSSGSYNEQFF. CDR3 coding DNA: TGTGCCAGCAGCTTATCGTCAGGGTCCTACAATGAGCAGTTCTTC.